One T cell receptor (beta chain) is described in this entry. These data are taken from a study of T cells in Graves' hyperthyroidism and ophthalmopathy. Study background: It was at initial diagnosis, before any treatment, that peripheral blood was collected.

Germline V gives CDR1 LNHDA, CDR2 SQIVND (reference sequence). This CDR3 is 15 amino acids long. V lost 6 bases and J lost 0, with 12 bases in between. Amplification targeted TCR beta CDR3 regions from RNA transcripts. Using the HTBI primer set, a first-round RT-PCR was run on the TCR CDR3. TCRdb ran MiXCR on the multiplex PCR reads and lists one entry per CDR3 protein. The sample lists hundreds of thousands of distinct CDR3 sequences, approximately 13% seen once, with around 23% in the top ten. Each diagnosis was grounded in clinical symptoms, serum thyroxine and TRAb, thyroid ultrasound, and orbital computed tomography.

The specimen sequenced was blood. The chain is built from TRBV19 and TRBJ1-5; tentative D call: TRBD1 (5 bases). The TCR originated in a woman in her twenties or thirties with Graves' hyperthyroidism. CDR3 in DNA: TGTGCCAGTAGAGAGACAGCCTATAGCAATCAGCCCCAGCATTTT. Translated, it gives CASRETAYSNQPQHF.